This is a list of T cell receptor beta chains from one sample in a study of blood T cells in healthy people across ages. Via MiXCR, TCRdb re-called the 5' RACE reads, giving one row per CDR3 protein. Of more than 700,000 distinct CDR3 sequences in the sample, about 55% were seen once. Sample: blood. These receptor sequences come from a man aged 80 or over in good health. Both conserved end residues are part of each CDR3. D genes are given only for firm matches. Clone size appears in some rows only: once, few, many, or a class for an expanded clone.

V gene	D gene	J gene	clone size	CDR3 protein	CDR3 DNA
TRBV5-1	.	TRBJ2-7	few	CASSLDSGPYEQYF	TGCGCCAGCAGCTTGGACAGTGGTCCGTACGAGCAGTACTTC
TRBV5-6	TRBD1	TRBJ1-2	.	CASSLGRGQNYGYTF	TGTGCCAGCAGCTTGGGTAGGGGGCAGAACTATGGCTACACCTTC
TRBV27	TRBD1	TRBJ2-7	few	CASSPTGTGAKKGYYEQYF	TGTGCCAGCAGTCCAACCGGGACAGGGGCTAAGAAAGGGTACTACGAGCAGTACTTC
TRBV20-1	TRBD2	TRBJ2-4	.	CSARGGGAIIEYF	TGCAGTGCTAGAGGCGGGGGAGCTATTATAGAGTACTTC
TRBV9	.	TRBJ2-1	.	CASSVVGGISYNEQFF	TGTGCCAGCAGCGTAGTCGGCGGGATCTCCTACAATGAGCAGTTCTTC
TRBV20-1	.	TRBJ2-1	.	CSARSVTSSYNEQFF	TGCAGTGCTAGATCGGTGACTAGCTCCTACAATGAGCAGTTCTTC
TRBV4-2	.	TRBJ1-2	.	CASSPGGGFLGYTF	TGTGCCAGCAGCCCGGGTGGGGGATTCCTGGGCTACACCTTC
TRBV7-2	.	TRBJ2-2	.	CASSFFTPSRANTGELFF	TGTGCCAGCAGCTTCTTTACACCCTCACGCGCGAACACCGGGGAGCTGTTTTTT
TRBV7-9	.	TRBJ2-1	.	CASSLGDLNGISYNEQFF	TGTGCCAGCAGCTTAGGCGACCTTAACGGGATCTCCTACAATGAGCAGTTTTTC
TRBV3-1	.	TRBJ1-2	few	CASSQTTGRSGYTF	TGTGCCAGCAGCCAGACAACAGGGCGCAGTGGCTACACCTTC
TRBV5-1	TRBD2	TRBJ2-1	.	CASSPGLAGGSSNEQFF	TGCGCCAGCAGCCCGGGACTAGCGGGGGGGTCCTCGAATGAGCAGTTCTTC
TRBV27	.	TRBJ1-2	.	CASSASRGYGYTF	TGTGCCAGCAGTGCCTCCAGGGGCTATGGCTACACCTTC
TRBV7-2	.	TRBJ1-2	.	CASSSSGRGRSGYTF	TGTGCCAGCAGCTCGTCAGGCAGGGGACGGTCAGGCTACACCTTC
TRBV7-2	.	TRBJ2-5	.	CASSSQLGGGQETQYF	TGTGCCAGCAGCTCGCAACTAGGTGGGGGGCAAGAGACCCAGTACTTC
TRBV29-1	.	TRBJ1-2	.	CSVESGGGYGYTF	TGCAGCGTCGAGTCCGGGGGTGGGTATGGCTACACCTTC
TRBV24-1	.	TRBJ2-2	.	CATTDPNTGELFF	TGTGCCACCACGGACCCGAACACCGGGGAGCTGTTTTTT
TRBV5-1	.	TRBJ2-5	.	CASSLMGHLQEAQYF	TGCGCCAGCAGCTTGATGGGTCACCTCCAAGAGGCCCAGTACTTC
TRBV20-1	.	TRBJ2-1	few	CSARVSSSPSYNEQFF	TGCAGTGCTAGGGTCAGTAGCAGCCCCTCCTACAATGAGCAGTTCTTC
TRBV2	.	TRBJ1-2	.	CASSAEDYGYTF	TGTGCCAGCAGTGCCGAAGATTATGGCTACACCTTC
TRBV10-2	.	TRBJ2-1	.	CASRVDSYNEQFF	TGCGCCAGCAGGGTGGACTCCTACAATGAGCAGTTCTTC
TRBV7-2	.	TRBJ2-7	.	CASSSRQGFHEQYF	TGTGCCAGCAGCTCGCGGCAGGGCTTCCACGAGCAGTACTTC
TRBV12-3/TRBV12-4	.	TRBJ1-5	.	CASGSWQPQHF	TGTGCCAGCGGGAGCTGGCAGCCCCAGCATTTT
TRBV20-1	.	TRBJ2-7	.	CSASWTGGNDEQYF	TGCAGTGCTAGCTGGACTGGCGGGAACGATGAGCAGTACTTC
TRBV5-1	.	TRBJ2-7	many	CASSLAPGPYEQYF	TGCGCCAGCAGCTTGGCCCCCGGGCCGTACGAGCAGTACTTC
TRBV3-1	.	TRBJ2-1	few	CASSQLYNEQFF	TGTGCCAGCAGCCAGCTATACAATGAGCAGTTCTTC
TRBV7-7	.	TRBJ1-6	few	CASSRGQTNSPLHF	TGTGCCAGCAGCCGCGGACAGACCAATTCACCCCTCCACTTT
TRBV20-1	TRBD2	TRBJ2-7	few	CSANYRLAGSSYEQYF	TGCAGTGCCAATTATCGACTAGCGGGGTCCTCCTACGAGCAGTACTTC
TRBV4-1	.	TRBJ2-5	few	CASSQVPAMVGLYF	TGCGCCAGCAGCCAAGTCCCCGCGATGGTAGGCCTGTACTTC
TRBV4-1	TRBD2	TRBJ2-3	.	CANSQDSGGSLGGDAYF	TGCGCCAACAGCCAAGATAGCGGCGGGAGTCTTGGGGGAGACGCGTATTTT
TRBV6-1	TRBD2	TRBJ2-7	.	CASEEASGRWEQYF	TGTGCCAGCGAGGAGGCTAGCGGGAGGTGGGAGCAGTACTTC
TRBV20-1	TRBD1	TRBJ1-5	few	CSASQTGLQPQHF	TGCAGTGCTAGCCAGACAGGGCTTCAGCCCCAGCATTTT
TRBV12-3/TRBV12-4	TRBD1	TRBJ1-2	.	CASSWGQGDLYGYTF	TGTGCCAGCAGTTGGGGACAGGGCGATCTGTATGGCTACACCTTC
TRBV20-1	.	TRBJ2-7	once	CSANVLGPLEQYF	TGCAGTGCTAATGTGCTCGGACCACTCGAGCAGTACTTC
TRBV20-1	TRBD2	TRBJ2-5	.	CSARLAGGPGMNEQYF	TGCAGTGCTAGACTAGCGGGAGGGCCGGGGATGAATGAGCAGTACTTC
TRBV20-1	.	TRBJ2-5	.	CSAAGIQETQYF	TGCAGTGCTGCGGGGATTCAAGAGACCCAGTACTTC
TRBV6-1	.	TRBJ2-1	.	CASSERRGRINEQFF	TGTGCCAGCAGTGAAAGGAGGGGGCGGATCAATGAGCAGTTCTTC
TRBV12-3/TRBV12-4	TRBD2	TRBJ2-7	.	CASSSRGLAGGPEQYF	TGTGCCAGCAGTTCACGGGGACTAGCGGGAGGGCCCGAGCAGTACTTC
TRBV6-5	TRBD2	TRBJ2-1	.	CASSYGLAGGSGGNEQFF	TGTGCCAGCAGTTACGGGCTAGCGGGAGGGAGCGGGGGGAATGAGCAGTTCTTC
TRBV5-1	.	TRBJ1-2	few	CASSLDLRRGYTF	TGCGCCAGCAGCTTGGATCTCAGACGAGGCTACACCTTC
TRBV9	TRBD2	TRBJ2-2	few	CASSSQAGTRDNTGELFF	TGTGCCAGCAGCTCTCAAGCCGGGACTAGGGATAACACCGGGGAGCTGTTTTTT
TRBV7-2	TRBD1	TRBJ2-7	.	CASSLDRGPREQYF	TGTGCCAGCAGCTTAGACAGGGGGCCTCGCGAGCAGTACTTC
TRBV15	.	TRBJ2-7	.	CATSSILSGEQYF	TGTGCCACCAGCAGTATTTTGTCGGGCGAGCAGTACTTC
TRBV19	.	TRBJ2-7	.	CASSIGQRTNEQYF	TGTGCCAGTAGTATAGGCCAGAGGACCAATGAGCAGTACTTC
TRBV9	.	TRBJ2-1	.	CASSVAIGAGSYNEQFF	TGTGCCAGCAGCGTAGCGATAGGGGCAGGCTCCTACAATGAGCAGTTCTTC
TRBV7-2	.	TRBJ2-7	.	CASSTVAPYEQYF	TGTGCCAGCAGCACGGTGGCCCCCTACGAGCAGTACTTC